This is a list of T cell receptor beta chains from one sample in a study of cytomegalovirus exposure and HLA in healthy donors. Only in-frame clones appear in the TCRdb table, and some are missing; sequencing was by immunoSEQ multiplex PCR. The sample yields 250,000 or so clones, about 86% seen once. Material for sequencing was PBMCs. The origin of the receptors is a man aged 18 to 35 in good health and CMV-seronegative. Both conserved end residues are part of each CDR3. A D gene is named only where the DNA matches it firmly. Not all rows give a size; the values are once, few, many and, for expanded clones, a class.

- | - | TRBJ2-3 | TRBV4-3 | CASSQGRMETDTQYF | TGCGCCAGCAGCCAAGGGAGGATGGAGACAGATACGCAGTATTTT
- | - | TRBJ1-1 | TRBV5-6 | CASRLTGGTEAFF | TGTGCCAGCAGGCTTACAGGCGGCACTGAAGCTTTCTTT
once | TRBD2 | TRBJ2-7 | TRBV6-1 | CATSTGGRASAEQYF | TGTGCCACCAGTACGGGCGGGAGGGCCTCCGCCGAGCAGTACTTC
once | - | TRBJ1-2 | TRBV7-8 | CASSLEPGLHYGYTF | TGTGCCAGCAGCTTAGAGCCAGGCCTCCACTATGGCTACACCTTC
- | - | TRBJ2-1 | TRBV23-1 | CASSQILVGEDNEQFF | TGCGCCAGCAGTCAAATTCTAGTCGGGGAGGACAATGAGCAGTTCTTC
once | TRBD1 | TRBJ1-6 | TRBV5-4 | CASSLQGAINSPLHF | TGTGCCAGCAGCTTACAGGGGGCGATTAATTCACCCCTCCACTTT
- | - | TRBJ1-5 | TRBV6-5 | CASSLDRYSNQPQHF | TGTGCCAGCAGTCTCGACAGGTATAGCAATCAGCCCCAGCATTTT
- | - | TRBJ2-7 | TRBV28 | CASRSGLYEQYF | TGTGCCAGCAGATCCGGACTCTACGAGCAGTACTTC
- | TRBD1 | TRBJ2-3 | TRBV27 | CASCRDRATGTQYF | TGTGCCAGCTGCCGGGACAGGGCTACGGGTACGCAGTATTTT
- | - | TRBJ1-2 | TRBV9 | CASSFHSGPGGYTF | TGTGCCAGCAGCTTTCACAGCGGGCCCGGGGGCTACACCTTC
- | TRBD1 | TRBJ1-2 | TRBV19 | CASSTQTGLGENGYTF | TGTGCCAGTAGTACCCAGACAGGGCTTGGGGAGAATGGCTACACCTTC
once | - | TRBJ2-4 | TRBV6-6 | CASIAREEAKNIQYF | TGTGCCAGCATTGCCCGTGAGGAGGCCAAAAACATTCAGTACTTC
- | TRBD2 | TRBJ2-1 | TRBV7-9 | CASRGTSGYNEQFF | TGTGCCAGCAGGGGGACTAGCGGCTACAATGAGCAGTTCTTC
- | - | TRBJ1-1 | TRBV6-1 | CASSEVGHGDTEAFF | TGTGCCAGCAGTGAAGTGGGACACGGGGATACTGAAGCTTTCTTT
- | TRBD2 | TRBJ2-3 | TRBV5-1 | CASSLSSGISDTQYF | TGCGCCAGCAGCTTGTCTAGCGGGATTTCAGATACGCAGTATTTT
once | - | TRBJ2-7 | TRBV5-1 | CASSLAPEGSSYEQYF | TGCGCCAGCAGCTTGGCTCCCGAGGGCTCCTCCTACGAGCAGTACTTC
- | - | TRBJ1-1 | TRBV19 | CASALFRGTEAFF | TGTGCCAGCGCCTTGTTCCGGGGAACTGAAGCTTTCTTT
- | - | TRBJ2-3 | TRBV9 | CASSVTGNTDTQYF | TGTGCCAGCAGCGTCACCGGGAACACAGATACGCAGTATTTT
- | TRBD1 | TRBJ2-1 | TRBV29-1 | CSANRGYYNEQFF | TGCAGCGCGAACAGGGGGTACTACAATGAGCAGTTCTTC
few | - | TRBJ1-2 | TRBV28 | CASSLRLYGYTF | TGTGCCAGCAGTTTAAGACTCTATGGCTACACCTTC
once | - | TRBJ1-4 | TRBV5-4 | CASSLVGSTNEKLFF | TGTGCCAGCAGCCTGGTCGGGTCAACTAATGAAAAACTGTTTTTT
few | - | TRBJ2-2 | TRBV2 | CASSPRRGTGELFF | TGTGCCAGCAGTCCCAGAAGAGGCACCGGGGAGCTGTTTTTT
- | TRBD2 | TRBJ2-3 | TRBV5-6 | CASSLAGGGRTDTQYF | TGTGCCAGCAGCTTGGCTGGCGGGGGACGCACAGATACGCAGTATTTT
once | - | TRBJ1-2 | TRBV5-1 | CASSLGQYDYGYTF | TGCGCCAGCAGCTTGGGACAGTACGACTATGGCTACACCTTC
once | TRBD2 | TRBJ2-1 | TRBV18 | CASSTTGTSGRLSPTNEQFF | TGTGCCAGCTCAACTACCGGGACTAGCGGGAGGTTGAGCCCTACCAATGAGCAGTTCTTC
- | TRBD1 | TRBJ1-2 | TRBV9 | CASSVESTGVGYTF | TGTGCCAGCAGCGTAGAATCGACAGGGGTCGGCTACACCTTC
- | - | TRBJ1-6 | TRBV6-1 | CASNEGLNSPLHF | TGTGCCAGCAACGAGGGACTAAATTCACCCCTCCACTTT
- | TRBD1 | TRBJ2-7 | TRBV4-3 | CASSQVEGAGYEQYF | TGCGCCAGCAGCCAAGTCGAGGGGGCTGGCTACGAGCAGTACTTC
once | TRBD1 | TRBJ2-3 | TRBV13 | CASSSGQRFTDTQYF | TGTGCCAGCAGCTCGGGACAGCGATTCACAGATACGCAGTATTTT
few | - | TRBJ1-6 | TRBV27 | CASSLNPDSPLHF | TGTGCCAGCAGTTTGAACCCGGATTCACCCCTCCACTTT
- | - | TRBJ1-6 | TRBV28 | CASTQSYNSPLHF | TGTGCCAGCACCCAGTCCTATAATTCACCCCTCCACTTT
- | - | TRBJ2-3 | TRBV10-3 | CAISESPAGRTDTQYF | TGTGCCATCAGTGAGTCCCCAGCAGGTCGCACAGATACGCAGTATTTT